This passage covers 20 T cell receptor beta chains from one sample sequenced in a study of T cells in Graves' hyperthyroidism and ophthalmopathy. The investigators amplified TCR beta CDR3 regions from RNA transcripts. TCR CDR3 underwent first-round RT-PCR with the HTBI primer set. TCRdb recomputed calls from the multiplex PCR reads with MiXCR, one row per CDR3 protein. The data show 360,000 or so distinct CDR3 sequences, with 18% seen just once and 15% held by the top ten. Sequenced material: blood. Receptors were obtained from a woman in her thirties or forties with Graves' ophthalmopathy.

This clonotype has at least ten counts. The CDR3 does not close with the conserved phenylalanine or tryptophan, likely indicating a read error. It is unclear where the CDR3 begins or ends on the DNA, so no DNA is shown, and the CDR3 is as TCRdb lists it. This chain links TRBV6-2 or TRBV6-3 with TRBJ1-1. The CDR3 has 9 amino acids, counting both end residues. Germline V lookup: CDR1 MNHEY, CDR2 SVGEGT. The CDR3 here is CASAPPTTL.

This clonotype was recorded many times. The genes are TRBV20-1 and TRBJ2-4; D unclear. This CDR3 has 11 residues. V was pared by 2 bases and J by 7 bases, with 6 bases between. In germline, CDR1 is DFQATT, CDR2 SNEGSKA (reference sequence). The CDR3 DNA is TGCAGTGCTAGATTGGGGAACATTCAGTACTTC. Translating gives CSARLGNIQYF.

The CDR3 DNA reads as TGTGCCACCAGCAGTCCCGGGACCCGAAACCAAGAGACCCAGTACTTC. It codes for CATSSPGTRNQETQYF. The rearrangement joins TRBV15 to TRBJ2-5; possibly TRBD1 or TRBD2 for D (5 bases each). The CDR3 loop spans 16 amino acids. Between the trimmed V and J ends, which lost 3 bases and 0 bases, there was a span of 14 bases. Germline CDR1 and CDR2: LNHNV and YYDKDF (reference sequence).

The chain has TRBV20-1 and TRBJ2-5; maybe TRBD1 (6 bases). There are 16 residues in the CDR3. Germline V gene data show CDR1 as DFQATT and CDR2 as SNEGSKA (reference sequence). The germline V and J ends were trimmed by 5 bases and 1 base, with 20 bases remaining between them. CDR3 nucleotide sequence: TGCAGTGCTTCCTCAACAACAGGGCCCCTCCAAGAGACCCAGTACTTC. This encodes CSASSTTGPLQETQYF.

This clonotype showed up many times. The V call is TRBV19, the J call TRBJ2-2, with 8 bases lining up with TRBD1. Looked up from germline, CDR1 is LNHDA and CDR2 is SQIVND (reference sequence). The CDR3 runs 16 residues. Trimming took 4 bases from V and 5 from J; bases not matched to a gene: 9. Here the CDR3 reads CASSNPRTGRTGELFF. Written as DNA, the CDR3 is TGTGCCAGTAGTAACCCTCGGACAGGGAGAACCGGGGAGCTGTTTTTT.

This clonotype turned up a few times. The chain is built from TRBV4-3 and TRBJ1-1, with unresolved D. V shed 0 bases and J shed 0 bases, with 11 bases lying between them. The germline V gene has CDR1 LGHNA and CDR2 YSLEER. This CDR3 region has 16 residues. The CDR3 is CASSQETTALNTEAFF. The CDR3 DNA reads TGCGCCAGCAGCCAAGAGACGACCGCCTTGAACACTGAAGCTTTCTTT.

This clonotype was observed at least ten times. The gene calls are TRBV6-1 and TRBJ1-3, with 7 bases identical to TRBD1. The V and J ends lost 6 bases and 0 bases, in that order; junction bases with no gene match: 5. Per the germline V gene, CDR1 is MNHNS and CDR2 is SASEGT. The CDR3 contains 15 residues. CDR3 amino acids: CASSSGTASGNTIYF. The CDR3, as DNA: TGTGCCAGCAGCTCCGGGACAGCCTCTGGAAACACCATATATTTT.

This chain links TRBV28 with TRBJ1-1; 7 positions match TRBD1. This CDR3 has 15 amino acids. V shed 5 bases, J shed 8 bases, and the junction held 14 bases outside the gene matches. Germline CDR1 MDHEN, CDR2 SYDVKM. The CDR3 DNA sequence: TGTGCCAGCAGTACCAAATGGGAGGGGACAGAAGAAGCTTTCTTT. This sequence encodes CASSTKWEGTEEAFF. Drawing the rest from reference TRBV28 and TRBJ1-1, the complete variable domain is DVKVTQSSRYLVKRTGEKVFLECVQDMDHENMFWYRQDPGLGLRLIYFSYDVKMKEKGDIPEGYSVSREKKERFSLILESASTNQTSMYLCASSTKWEGTEEAFFGQGTRLTVV.

At least ten counts were recorded for this clonotype. V is TRBV6-2 or TRBV6-3 and J is TRBJ2-5; D call uncertain. V was pared by 2 bases and J by 0 bases, with 7 bases between. CDR3 length equals 14 residues. Germline V gene data show CDR1 as MNHEY and CDR2 as SVGEGT. The DNA for the CDR3 is TGTGCCAGCAGTTACCAGGAAAACCAAGAGACCCAGTACTTC. This encodes CASSYQENQETQYF.

This clonotype was detected many times. The genes are TRBV28 and TRBJ1-4, with unresolved D. Germline-derived CDR1 and CDR2 are MDHEN and SYDVKM. CDR3 length: 15 residues. The V gene lost 5 bases and the J gene lost 0 bases, with 10 bases spanning the gap. The CDR3 spells CASSRGESTNEKLFF. The CDR3 DNA sequence: TGTGCCAGCAGTCGAGGAGAGTCAACTAATGAAAAACTGTTTTTT.

This clonotype was observed many times. This chain uses TRBV28 with TRBJ1-2; 8 nucleotides agree with TRBD1. This CDR3 is built from 14 residues. Trimming at V came to 5 bases and at J to 4 bases, leaving 6 bases not matched to a gene. CDR1 and CDR2 from the germline V gene are MDHEN and SYDVKM. CDR3 sequence reads: CASSPPGGGYGYTF. The CDR3, as DNA: TGTGCCAGCAGTCCCCCAGGGGGCGGCTATGGCTACACCTTC.

This clonotype has a count of ten or more. J is TRBJ2-4 and V is TRBV28, with D possibly matching TRBD2 (5 bases). CDR3 length: 16 amino acids. Germline-derived CDR1 and CDR2 are MDHEN and SYDVKM. V lost 9 bases to trimming and J lost 1 base, with 19 bases between them. The CDR3 sequence: CASTTVSPGAKNIQYF. Here the CDR3 DNA reads TGTGCCAGTACTACTGTGAGCCCGGGGGCCAAAAACATTCAGTACTTC.

This clonotype has ten or more counts. V and J are TRBV5-5 and TRBJ1-1; D unresolved. Trimming took 4 bases from V and 0 from J, leaving 10 bases between them. Germline V gives CDR1 SGHKS, CDR2 YYEKEE (reference sequence). This CDR3 contains 14 residues. Written as DNA, the CDR3 is TGTGCCAGCAGCGAACCGGGCCTGAACACTGAAGCTTTCTTT. Amino acid sequence: CASSEPGLNTEAFF.

The chain is built from TRBV6-2 or TRBV6-3 and TRBJ1-1; D not resolved. Per the germline V gene, CDR1 is MNHEY and CDR2 is SVGEGT. The CDR3 spans 17 residues. CDR3 residues: CASASRLRVGENTEAFF. CDR3 DNA sequence: TGTGCTTCTGCCAGCCGTTTAAGGGTCGGAGAGAACACTGAAGCTTTCTTT.

This clonotype was counted at least ten times. No conserved phenylalanine or tryptophan ends this CDR3, so it is likely a read error. The chain recombines TRBV28 with TRBJ1-6; unclear D gene. Trimming shortened V by 4 bases and J by 7 bases, and 14 bases separated the two germline ends. CDR1 and CDR2 (germline): MDHEN, SYDVKM. There are 15 residues in the CDR3. The CDR3 DNA sequence: TGTGCCAGCAGTTCCCCTGGGGAGTCAAATTCACCCCTCCACCTT. Translating gives CASSSPGESNSPLHL.

This clonotype occurred many times. J is TRBJ2-6 and V is TRBV27; D not resolved. The CDR3 loop spans 16 amino acids. V lost 4 bases, J lost 0 bases, and 10 bases lay in between. Per germline, CDR1 MNHEY and CDR2 SMNVEV (reference sequence). The DNA for the CDR3 is TGTGCCAGCAGTTGGCATACCACCTCTGGGGCCAACGTCCTGACTTTC. Translation: CASSWHTTSGANVLTF.

This clonotype was seen at least ten times. The rearrangement uses TRBV28 and TRBJ1-3; TRBD1 might be the D (6 bases). Trimming left V 3 bases short and J 4 bases short, with 13 bases between. The CDR3 contains 15 residues. CDR1 is MDHEN, CDR2 SYDVKM, per germline. The CDR3 sequence is CASSFFGGQGNTIYF. The CDR3 DNA reads as TGTGCCAGCAGTTTCTTCGGGGGGCAAGGAAACACCATATATTTT.

This clonotype was counted ten times or more. The rearrangement joins TRBV7-8 to TRBJ1-1, with D uncertain. CDR1 SGHVS and CDR2 FQNEAQ come from the germline V gene. This CDR3 is built from 14 residues. Trimming shortened V by 3 bases and J by 4 bases, and 12 bases separated the two germline ends. This CDR3 reads CASSLLRISTEAFF. The CDR3 DNA reads TGTGCCAGCAGCTTGCTTCGGATTTCCACTGAAGCTTTCTTT. The full variable domain, with the rest looked up from reference TRBV7-8 and TRBJ1-1, is GAGVSQSPRYKVAKRGQDVALRCDPISGHVSLFWYQQALGQGPEFLTYFQNEAQLDKSGLPSDRFFAERPEGSVSTLKIQRTQQEDSAVYLCASSLLRISTEAFFGQGTRLTVV.

This clonotype has at least ten counts. J is TRBJ2-7 and V is TRBV11-2; no definite D call. The V end was cut by 4 bases, the J end by 4 bases, with 11 bases between. Germline-derived CDR1 and CDR2 are SGHAT and FQNNGV. This CDR3 is 13 amino acids long. This chain's CDR3 is CASSSSPAYEQYF. Here the CDR3 DNA reads TGTGCCAGCAGCTCCTCCCCTGCGTACGAGCAGTACTTC.

This clonotype has ten or more counts. The V and J genes are TRBV6-1 and TRBJ1-5, with TRBD1 matching over 7 bases. CDR3 length equals 14 residues. Trimming removed 0 bases from V and 10 bases from J; junction bases left unmatched: 6. CDR1 and CDR2 from the germline V gene are MNHNS and SASEGT. In DNA form, the CDR3 reads TGTGCCAGCAGTGAAGCCCTACAGGGGAGTCCCCAGCATTTT. The encoded protein is CASSEALQGSPQHF.